This is a list of T cell receptor beta chains from one sample in a study of technical replicates of blood from a few donors. The table came from immunoSEQ multiplex PCR; TCRdb's copy has only in-frame clones and leaves some out. The table has 65,000 to 90,000 clones, around 94% seen once. Material for sequencing was T cells isolated from PBMCs. The receptor source for this set is a human donor in good health. The CDR3 runs from the conserved cysteine through the conserved F or W. D genes are given only for firm matches. Only part of the rows carry a size: once, few, many, or a class if the clone is expanded.

-,TRBJ1-1,-,TRBV20-1,TGCAGTGCCTGGACTAACACTGAAGCTTTCTTT,CSAWTNTEAFF
-,TRBJ1-1,TRBD1,TRBV6-5,TGTGCCAGCAGAGGACAGGGGGCGCTGGACACTGAAGCTTTCTTT,CASRGQGALDTEAFF
-,TRBJ2-7,TRBD1,TRBV7-6,TGTGCCAGCAGCCCACAGGGGGTGACCTTCTACGAGCAGTACTTC,CASSPQGVTFYEQYF
few,TRBJ2-1,-,TRBV2,TGTGCCAGCAGTCCCCGGGGGGAGCAGTTCTTC,CASSPRGEQFF
-,TRBJ2-5,-,TRBV7-9,TGTGCCAGCAGGTTCGCGGAGACCCAGTACTTC,CASRFAETQYF
-,TRBJ1-2,-,TRBV6-1,TGTGCCAGCAGTGAAGCTAGCCGGACAGATGAGGGCTACACCTTC,CASSEASRTDEGYTF
-,TRBJ1-1,-,TRBV14,TGTGCCAGCAGCCAAACTCTTAACACTGAAGCTTTCTTT,CASSQTLNTEAFF
-,TRBJ2-7,TRBD1,TRBV4-3,TGCGCCAGCAGCCATCTAGTGACAGGGCCACTCGAGCAGTACTTC,CASSHLVTGPLEQYF
-,TRBJ2-3,-,TRBV2,TGTGCCCCCGTTGGGCAGGGTGGCACAGATACGCAGTATTTT,CAPVGQGGTDTQYF
-,TRBJ2-7,TRBD2,TRBV27,TGTGCCAGCAGTTTTTCAGCGGGGGCCTACGAGCAGTACTTC,CASSFSAGAYEQYF
-,TRBJ2-7,-,TRBV7-9,TGTGCCAGCAGTCTCATAGGCGGCGGCTACGAGCAGTACTTC,CASSLIGGGYEQYF
once,TRBJ1-2,-,TRBV28,TGTGCCAGCAGATCATCCGCGGGGGCTGAGGGGTATGGCTACACCTTC,CASRSSAGAEGYGYTF
-,TRBJ2-7,-,TRBV27,TGTGCCAGCAGGGGGGGTAACAACGAGCAGTACTTC,CASRGGNNEQYF
-,TRBJ1-2,-,TRBV27,TGTGCCAGCAGTTTATATTTCCGAGGCAGGGCCTCTGCCTATGGCTACACCTTC,CASSLYFRGRASAYGYTF
-,TRBJ1-2,TRBD1,TRBV11-1,TGTGCCAGCAGCTTAACCGCAGGGGGAAACCTTGGCTACACCTTC,CASSLTAGGNLGYTF
-,TRBJ2-1,-,TRBV30,TGTGCCTGGATGGGACTACCCAGGGGACTTCTATACAATGAGCAGTTCTTC,CAWMGLPRGLLYNEQFF
-,TRBJ2-4,-,TRBV30,TGTGCCTGGAGTATAGGGGGAGACATTCAGTACTTC,CAWSIGGDIQYF
-,TRBJ1-2,-,TRBV7-9,TGTGCCAGCAGCTTGGGGGGACTTTTGAACTATGGCTACACCTTC,CASSLGGLLNYGYTF
-,TRBJ1-1,-,TRBV5-1,TGCGCCAGCAGCCCCCTCCCCGCGGGGACTGAAGCTTTCTTT,CASSPLPAGTEAFF
-,TRBJ2-7,-,TRBV28,TGTGCCAGCAGTTTGGGGGGCTACGAGCAGTACTTC,CASSLGGYEQYF
-,TRBJ2-3,-,TRBV4-1,TGCGCCAGCAGCCACCCTCCTAGGAGGGCGGGCACAGATACGCAGTATTTT,CASSHPPRRAGTDTQYF
-,TRBJ2-1,-,TRBV7-9,TGTGCCAGCAGCTCGCAGGGGCTGAGTTTTAAGGATGAGCAGTTCTTC,CASSSQGLSFKDEQFF
-,TRBJ1-2,-,TRBV28,TGTGCCAGCCATACAGGGCCTAACTATGGCTACACCTTC,CASHTGPNYGYTF
few,TRBJ2-5,-,TRBV11-3,TGTGCCAGCAGCTTTCGACAGCAAGAGACCCAGTACTTC,CASSFRQQETQYF
-,TRBJ2-5,-,TRBV25-1,TGTGCCAGCCGGGCAGGGGGGATCGAAACCCAGTACTTC,CASRAGGIETQYF
-,TRBJ2-1,-,TRBV7-6,TGTGCCAGCAGCCTAGTACCTCTGGCGGGGTCCTACAATGAGCAGTTCTTC,CASSLVPLAGSYNEQFF
few,TRBJ2-2,-,TRBV7-9,TGTGCCAGCAGCCCAGAGGCGGGCTTTCTGGGCACCGGGGAGCTGTTTTTT,CASSPEAGFLGTGELFF
-,TRBJ1-1,-,TRBV19,TGTGCCACTACTATCTGGGCCCAGACAATGAACACTGAAGCTTTCTTT,CATTIWAQTMNTEAFF
-,TRBJ2-7,-,TRBV18,TGTGCCAGCTCACTTAAAAGGGGGGGCTCCTACGAGCAGTACTTC,CASSLKRGGSYEQYF
-,TRBJ2-7,TRBD2,TRBV30,TGTGCCTGGAATAGACTAGCGGGAGGGTACGAGCAGTACTTC,CAWNRLAGGYEQYF
once,TRBJ1-3,-,TRBV4-3,TGCGCCAGCAGCCCTGGGCCGGTAGGAAACACCATATATTTT,CASSPGPVGNTIYF
-,TRBJ2-3,TRBD2,TRBV9,TGTGCCAGCAGCGTAGGGGGACTAGCGGGAGAGAAAGATACGCAGTATTTT,CASSVGGLAGEKDTQYF
once,TRBJ1-1,-,TRBV14,TGTGCCAGCAGCCAAGATGAGACAGGACTTACTGAAGCTTTCTTT,CASSQDETGLTEAFF
-,TRBJ2-7,TRBD2,TRBV6-5,TGTGCCAGCAGTCCGGGACTAGCGGGCTCCTACGAGCAGTACTTC,CASSPGLAGSYEQYF
-,TRBJ2-7,TRBD1,TRBV6-5,TGTGCCAGCAGATTGGGACAGGGGTACGAGCAGTACTTC,CASRLGQGYEQYF